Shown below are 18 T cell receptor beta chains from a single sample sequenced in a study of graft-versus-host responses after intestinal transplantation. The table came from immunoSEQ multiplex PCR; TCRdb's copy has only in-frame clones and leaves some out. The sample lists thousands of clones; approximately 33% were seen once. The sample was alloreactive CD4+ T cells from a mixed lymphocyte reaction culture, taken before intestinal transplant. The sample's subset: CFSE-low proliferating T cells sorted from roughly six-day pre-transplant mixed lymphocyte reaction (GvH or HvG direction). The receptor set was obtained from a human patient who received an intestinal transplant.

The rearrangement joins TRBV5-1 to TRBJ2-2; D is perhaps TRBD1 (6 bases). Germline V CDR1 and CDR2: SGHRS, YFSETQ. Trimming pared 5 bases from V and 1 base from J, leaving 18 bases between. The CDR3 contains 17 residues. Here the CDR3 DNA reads TGCGCCAGCAGTTTCCTATCCGGGACACAGAACACCGGGGAGCTGTTTTTT. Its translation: CASSFLSGTQNTGELFF.

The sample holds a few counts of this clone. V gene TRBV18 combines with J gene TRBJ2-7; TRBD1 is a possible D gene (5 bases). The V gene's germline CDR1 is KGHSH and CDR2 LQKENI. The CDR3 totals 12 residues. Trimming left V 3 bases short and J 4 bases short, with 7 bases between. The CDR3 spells CASSPGRYEQYF. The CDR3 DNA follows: TGTGCCAGCTCACCGGGGCGGTACGAGCAGTACTTC.

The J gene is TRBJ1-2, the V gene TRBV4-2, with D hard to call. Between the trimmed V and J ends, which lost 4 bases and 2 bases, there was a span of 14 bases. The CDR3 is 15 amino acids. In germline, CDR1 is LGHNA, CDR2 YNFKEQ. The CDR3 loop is CASSPGEGFNYGYTF. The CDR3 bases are TGTGCCAGCAGCCCTGGGGAGGGTTTCAACTATGGCTACACCTTC.

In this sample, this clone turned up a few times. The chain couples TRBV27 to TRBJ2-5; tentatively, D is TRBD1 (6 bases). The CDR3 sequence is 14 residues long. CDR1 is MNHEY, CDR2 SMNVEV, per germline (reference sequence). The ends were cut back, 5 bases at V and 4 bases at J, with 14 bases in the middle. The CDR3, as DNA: TGTGCCAGCAGTCCGCCCCAGGGGAGAGAGACCCAGTACTTC. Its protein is CASSPPQGRETQYF.

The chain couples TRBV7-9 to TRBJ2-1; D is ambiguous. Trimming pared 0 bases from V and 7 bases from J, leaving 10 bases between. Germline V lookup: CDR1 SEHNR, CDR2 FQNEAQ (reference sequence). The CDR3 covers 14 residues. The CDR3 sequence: CASSLAMSWNEQFF. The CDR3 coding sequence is TGTGCCAGCAGCTTAGCGATGAGCTGGAATGAGCAGTTCTTC. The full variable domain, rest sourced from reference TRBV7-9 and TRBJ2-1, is DTGVSQNPRHKITKRGQNVTFRCDPISEHNRLYWYRQTLGQGPEFLTYFQNEAQLEKSRLLSDRFSAERPKGSFSTLEIQRTEQGDSAMYLCASSLAMSWNEQFFGPGTRLTVL.

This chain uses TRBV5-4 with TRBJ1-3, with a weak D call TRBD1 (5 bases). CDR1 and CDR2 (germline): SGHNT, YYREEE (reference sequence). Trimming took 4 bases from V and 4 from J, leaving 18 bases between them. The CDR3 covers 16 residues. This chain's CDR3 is CASSTPGPRAGNTIYF. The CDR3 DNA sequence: TGTGCCAGCAGCACCCCCGGGCCCAGGGCCGGAAACACCATATATTTT. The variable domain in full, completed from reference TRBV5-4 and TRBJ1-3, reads ETGVTQSPTHLIKTRGQQVTLRCSSQSGHNTVSWYQQALGQGPQFIFQYYREEENGRGNFPPRFSGLQFPNYSSELNVNALELDDSALYLCASSTPGPRAGNTIYFGEGSWLTVV.

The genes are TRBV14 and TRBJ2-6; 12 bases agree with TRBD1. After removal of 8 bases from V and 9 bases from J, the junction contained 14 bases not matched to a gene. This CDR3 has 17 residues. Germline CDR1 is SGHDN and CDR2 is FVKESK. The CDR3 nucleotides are TGTGCCAGCCACCGGGACAGGGGGCCCCCCGGAGTCAACGTCCTGACTTTC. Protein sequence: CASHRDRGPPGVNVLTF.

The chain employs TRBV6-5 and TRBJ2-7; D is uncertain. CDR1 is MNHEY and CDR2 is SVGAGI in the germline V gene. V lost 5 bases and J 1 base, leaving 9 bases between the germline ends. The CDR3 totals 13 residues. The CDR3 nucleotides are TGTGCCAGCAGTATTAGCTGGTCCTACGAGCAGTACTTC. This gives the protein CASSISWSYEQYF.

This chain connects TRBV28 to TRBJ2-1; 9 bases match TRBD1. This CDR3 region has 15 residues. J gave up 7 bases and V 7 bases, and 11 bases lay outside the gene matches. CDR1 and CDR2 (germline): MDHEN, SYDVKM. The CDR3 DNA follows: TGTGCCAGCAACCGACCGGGACAGGGTAGAAATGAGCAGTTCTTC. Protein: CASNRPGQGRNEQFF.

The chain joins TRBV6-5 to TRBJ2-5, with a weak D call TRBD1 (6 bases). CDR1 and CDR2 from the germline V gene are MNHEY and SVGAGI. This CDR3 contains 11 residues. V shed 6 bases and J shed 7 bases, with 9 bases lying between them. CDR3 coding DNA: TGTGCCAGCAGCCAAGGGGGGACCCAGTACTTC. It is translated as CASSQGGTQYF.

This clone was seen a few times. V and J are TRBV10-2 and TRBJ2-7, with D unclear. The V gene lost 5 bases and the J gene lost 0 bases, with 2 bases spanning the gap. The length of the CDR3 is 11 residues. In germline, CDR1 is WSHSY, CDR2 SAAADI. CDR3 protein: CASSLSYEQYF. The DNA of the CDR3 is TGCGCCAGCAGTCTCTCCTACGAGCAGTACTTC.

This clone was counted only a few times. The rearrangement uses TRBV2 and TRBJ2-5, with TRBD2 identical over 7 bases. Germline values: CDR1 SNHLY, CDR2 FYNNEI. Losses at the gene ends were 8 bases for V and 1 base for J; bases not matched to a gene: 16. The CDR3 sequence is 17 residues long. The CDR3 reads CASASGGRFLFQETQYF. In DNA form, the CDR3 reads TGTGCCAGCGCCTCGGGGGGACGTTTTCTCTTCCAAGAGACCCAGTACTTC.

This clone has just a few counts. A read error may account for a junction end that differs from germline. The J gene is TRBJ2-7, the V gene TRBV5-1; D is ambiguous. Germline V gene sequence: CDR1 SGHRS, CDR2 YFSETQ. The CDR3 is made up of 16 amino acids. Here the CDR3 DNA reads TGTGCCAGCAGGTCCAGTGGGCCTAAATGGACCTACGAGCAGTACTTC. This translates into CASRSSGPKWTYEQYF.

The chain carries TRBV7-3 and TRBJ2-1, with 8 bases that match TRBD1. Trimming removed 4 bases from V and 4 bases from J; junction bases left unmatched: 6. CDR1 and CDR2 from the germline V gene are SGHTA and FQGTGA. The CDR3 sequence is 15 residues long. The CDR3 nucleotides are TGTGCCAGCAGCTCCGGGACAGGATCTTACAATGAGCAGTTCTTC. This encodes CASSSGTGSYNEQFF.

CDR3 sequence: CASSLTASGGSTDTQYF. The CDR3 DNA reads as TGTGCCAGCAGCTTAACGGCTAGCGGGGGGAGCACAGATACGCAGTATTTT. The chain has TRBV7-6 and TRBJ2-3; 11 bases are shared with TRBD2. Germline V gene sequence: CDR1 SGHVS, CDR2 FNYEAQ. With 2 bases clipped from V and 0 bases from J, the junction kept 4 bases outside the gene matches. The CDR3 contains 17 residues.

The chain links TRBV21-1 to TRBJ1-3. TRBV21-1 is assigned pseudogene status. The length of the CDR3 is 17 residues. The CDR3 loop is CASRRGLATHARNTIYF. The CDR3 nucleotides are TGTGCCAGCAGAAGAGGTCTAGCTACACACGCACGAAACACCATATATTTT.

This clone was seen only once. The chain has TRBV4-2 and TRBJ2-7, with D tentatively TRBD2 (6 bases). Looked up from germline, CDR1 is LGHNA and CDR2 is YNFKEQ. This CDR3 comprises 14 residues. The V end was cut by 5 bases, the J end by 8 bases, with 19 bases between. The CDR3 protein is CASSLEGGFSKQYF. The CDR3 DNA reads TGTGCCAGCAGCTTGGAAGGAGGGTTTAGTAAGCAGTACTTC.

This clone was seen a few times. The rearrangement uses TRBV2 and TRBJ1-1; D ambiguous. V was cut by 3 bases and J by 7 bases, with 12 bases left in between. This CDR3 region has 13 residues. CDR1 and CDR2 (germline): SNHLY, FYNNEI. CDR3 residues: CASSDFGLYEAFF. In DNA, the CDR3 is TGTGCCAGCAGTGACTTCGGGTTGTATGAAGCTTTCTTT.